This T cell receptor (beta chain) comes out of a study of cytomegalovirus exposure and HLA in healthy donors. PCR involved 60 Vbeta and 13 Jbeta primers. Profiling relied on immunoSEQ multiplex PCR, and the TCRdb table lists in-frame clones only, not all of them. Of approximately 140,000 clones in the sample, 79% were seen once. The CDR3 consists of 15 residues. In germline, CDR1 is KGHSH, CDR2 LQKENI. V lost 3 bases and J lost 6; bases outside the gene matches: 6. The sequenced material came from PBMCs. This receptor was obtained from a man aged 45 to 65 in good health and CMV-seropositive. The chain uses TRBV18 and TRBJ2-1, with 9 bases that match TRBD2. CDR3 DNA sequence: TGTGCCAGCTCACCCCCGGGACTAGCCACCAATGAGCAGTTCTTC. Its translation is CASSPPGLATNEQFF.